What follows describes a single T cell receptor beta chain. What this receptor recognizes is not known. It has no much larger one-base neighbor in the sample; base qualities were not kept. Enrolling through a virtual design, the prospective study's participants ranged in age from roughly 18 to 89 years and lived across 24 United States geographic areas. In the prospective study, cohorts were assigned on the basis of participant-reported clinical history obtained from a screening survey and a study questionnaire. Recovered participants in ImmuneRACE Cohort 3 were defined by two consecutive negative NP/OP PCR tests, clearance by a healthcare professional, or resolution of symptoms. Mobile phlebotomists in the prospective study collected whole blood, serum and a nasopharyngeal or oropharyngeal swab from every participant. Participants in the prospective study had the option to provide additional blood draws and questionnaires over a roughly 2-month period. Blood samples from the prospective study were shipped frozen or at room temperature prior to DNA extraction.

This entry belongs to a study of blood T cell repertoires in COVID-19 (dated by TCRdb to the early 2020s). About the full investigation: Samples covering the acute and convalescent phases of COVID-19 were provided by collaborators in the United States, Italy and Spain. The prospective study material was composed of cDNA or gDNA derived from T cells, B-cell-depleted T cells, or PBMCs. Subjects who had been exposed to COVID-19, were actively infected with it, or had recovered from it provided the deeply sampled blood TCRbeta repertoires that made up the dataset. The repertoires were made available in a free public database intended to serve as a resource for research on the immune response to SARS-CoV-2. The samples were drawn from two sources: the first 160 participants of the ongoing ImmuneRACE study, and 1,000 to 1,500 subjects contributed by 6 global collaborators. The sample metadata nearly always contained a de-identified subject ID, COVID-19 status, age in years and sex. HLA class I and class II types, where available, came from metadata supplied by the sample provider rather than from assay-based typing. Study-level results and caveats: The quantity of clinical and demographic metadata differed by source and by participant and was supplied without curation.

From V the trimming removes 4 bases and from J it removes 4 bases, while the gene matches leave 17 bases of the junction unaccounted for. The CDR3 goes from the cysteine to the phenylalanine over 17 residues. Only the CDR3 DNA stays, 51 bases, in frame from base 1. The CDR1 and CDR2 encoded by the germline V gene are SGHRS and YFSETQ. The immunoSEQ Assay, a bias-controlled multiplex PCR, was used to amplify TCRbeta CDR3 regions from genomic DNA. Under the source paper's analysis protocol: The number of nucleated cells in each sample was estimated from the amplification of reference gene primers within the assay. Sequence reads were collapsed and filtered to measure the absolute abundance of every unique TCRbeta CDR3 rearrangement. For each sample, productive Simpson clonality was calculated as the square root of Simpson's diversity index across productive rearrangements. The table comes from immuneACCESS by way of TCRdb, which keeps in-frame sequences with V and J called. Part of the clones is missing from these tables; in studies checked, under half for an unresolved V gene and the rest for unknown reasons. D and trimming were read from the DNA, whereas the V and J calls and clone size are those reported in that table. In all, the sample holds about 300,000 clones, and about 89% of those were seen once. The ten largest clones take up approximately 1.5% of the sample.

Sample: PBMCs or T cells enriched from blood (not recorded which). The chain joins TRBV5-1 to TRBJ2-7, with TRBD2 matching 7 junction bases. The receptor's source is a woman aged 40 to 50 who had recovered from COVID-19. At the DNA level, the sequence is TGCGCCAGCAGCCCGGGACTCACTAAGGGAGGGTTGTACGAGCAGTACTTC. It is translated as CASSPGLTKGGLYEQYF.